This record covers a single TCR beta chain. The antigen it recognizes is unknown. No clone much larger than this one lies a single base away; base qualities are absent. The immunoSEQ Assay was used to sequence TCRbeta CDR3 regions. After extraction, genomic DNA underwent amplification by bias-controlled multiplex PCR, followed by high-throughput sequencing. In the authors' own workflow: Collapsing and filtering of sequences were performed to quantify the absolute abundance of each unique TCRbeta CDR3 region. Usable DNA was measured by amplifying reference genes present in all nucleated cells, and TCRbeta template counts were normalized to that usable DNA to estimate T cell fraction. Repertoire TCRs were annotated as SARS-CoV-2-specific by exact matching of V gene, CDR3 amino acid sequence and J gene to a known reactive TCR set. MIRA supplied the reference SARS-CoV-2 TCR set, which was filtered for enrichment in COVID-19-positive ImmuneCODE repertoires so that public or cross-reactive TCRs were removed. Using the MIRA antigens, annotated TCRs were further analysed by specific ORF or by position within an ORF. Breadth was defined as annotated unique rearrangements over total unique productive rearrangements; depth was the summed frequency of those rearrangements. Two-sided Wilcoxon rank-sum tests were applied when comparing TCR breadth between groups. Sourced from immuneACCESS, this table was stored by TCRdb with only in-frame sequences that have V and J called. A share of the clones is absent; for the studies checked, an unresolved V gene accounts for under half, and the remainder has no known explanation. V and J calls and clone size are as listed in that table; D and trimming were resolved from the DNA. This sample lists about 350,000 clones; 88% were detected once. 6.4% of the sample is held by the ten biggest clonotypes.

This specimen belongs to a study of Ad26.COV2.S vaccination and SARS-CoV-2 variants (dated by TCRdb to the early 2020s). With respect to the entire study: Vaccine-arm donors came from COV1001, a multicentre, randomized, double-blind, placebo-controlled phase I-IIa trial of Ad26.COV2.S in healthy adults. Ad26.COV2.S was administered intramuscularly at 5 x 10^10 or 1 x 10^11 viral particles, either as a single shot or as two shots given 56 days apart. TCRbeta repertoire sequencing served as the tool for gauging how specific and how broad the SARS-CoV-2-reactive T cell receptors were following Ad26.COV2.S vaccination. A total of around 32 samples were included in the TCR-sequenced set, comprising around 19 Ad26.COV2.S vaccine recipients, 5 placebo recipients and 8 SARS-CoV-2 convalescent individuals. Trial participants were randomized into five groups of five, in which low-dose or high-dose Ad26.COV2.S was given once or twice, or placebo was given on both occasions. Investigators did not know the trial group allocation while performing experiments and assessing outcomes. General conclusions and limits of the study: Spike-specific TCR breadth was higher in Ad26.COV2.S recipients than in placebo recipients (P = 0.0014). The authors noted that total T cell responses may have been underestimated by the TCR breadth and depth analyses. Vaccine and placebo recipients had similar non-spike TCR breadth, a finding consistent with the vaccine containing only spike. After vaccination, spike-specific CD8+ and CD4+ T cell responses were reported to show substantial breadth. The study was not powered to compare responses between vaccine doses or regimens.

The label giving this sample's treatment or condition can be read as: around 19 received Ad26.COV2.S at low or high dose, single or two shots; about 5 received placebo; per-sample allocation not given. Repertoires of vaccine and placebo recipients were sequenced from samples collected on day 63 after the first injection. In Cohort 1b, about 25 adults aged 18-55 years were enrolled at a single site in Boston, USA, between 29 July and 7 August 2020. Ad26.COV2.S was a replication-incompetent adenovirus type 26 vector that expressed a prefusion-stabilized SARS-CoV-2 spike protein derived from the original Wuhan strain. The junction carries 7 bases between V and J, which are trimmed by 4 bases and 0 bases respectively. The CDR1 and CDR2 encoded by the germline V gene (reference sequence) are LNHNV and YYDKDF. From its cysteine to its phenylalanine, the CDR3 spans 14 amino acids. Left in the record is the CDR3 DNA by itself, 42 bases read in frame from the first base.

The sequence was obtained from a person aged 18 to 65 who received the Ad26.COV2.S COVID-19 vaccine or a placebo. Sequences were derived from peripheral blood, sampled in a trial of Ad26.COV2.S vaccine versus placebo. This receptor chain uses TRBV15 and TRBJ1-5; the D gene is not confidently resolved. CDR3 protein: CATSTGLSNQPQHF. Read as DNA, the sequence is TGTGCCACCAGCACAGGACTTAGCAATCAGCCCCAGCATTTT.